Given below is one TCR beta chain in context. This table comes from immunoSEQ multiplex PCR, and its TCRdb copy is limited to in-frame clones, with some not included. The sample consists of some 300,000 clones, 89% of them appearing once. The CDR3 sequence is 13 residues long. V trimming: 3 bases; J trimming: 5 bases; junction bases outside the gene matches: 2. From germline, CDR1 is SGHAT and CDR2 FQNNGV. This sample is drawn from a study of blood T cell repertoires in COVID-19. All enrollees were about 18 to 100 years old and from 25 or so US areas. Each participant's cohort was designated according to participant-reported clinical history.

The sample taken for sequencing was PBMCs or T cells enriched from blood (not recorded which). This rearrangement joins TRBV11-2 to TRBJ2-5, with 8 nucleotides matching TRBD1. The TCR comes from a woman between 45 and 60 years old who had been exposed to COVID-19. The CDR3 DNA follows: TGTGCCAGCAGCTTGGACAGGGACGAGACCCAGTACTTC. Its protein is CASSLDRDETQYF. Combining the CDR3 with reference TRBV11-2 and TRBJ2-5 gives the whole variable domain EAGVAQSPRYKIIEKRQSVAFWCNPISGHATLYWYQQILGQGPKLLIQFQNNGVVDDSQLPKDRFSAERLKGVDSTLKIQPAKLEDSAVYLCASSLDRDETQYFGPGTRLLVL.